This T cell receptor beta chain was recovered during a study of human T cells and chemical hapten exposure (dated by TCRdb to about 2021). Background for the entire study: For sensitization, 2% DPC in acetone was applied to a roughly 2 cm by roughly 2 cm area of upper inner arm skin. Throughout the approximately 25-week study period, patients were also given weekly therapeutic DPC doses on the scalp. Patch testing was done on the upper back using Finn chambers containing 0.01% DPC, and results were scored after 6 days according to International Contact Dermatitis Research Group standards. The mostly female patient cohort included alopecia areata with under or over 50% scalp involvement, alopecia totalis and alopecia universalis. The libraries were sequenced as a pool, and the TCR yield per sample differed mostly because of small variations in library volumes within the pool. This study followed changes in the peripheral blood TCR repertoire in vivo during primary and secondary sensitization of alopecia patients to the hapten diphenylcyclopropenone (DPC). Blood samples were taken from patients before sensitization (week 0) and then at 2, 6 and about 24 weeks after DPC sensitization. Blood for TCR sequencing was provided by twenty-nine alopecia patients at one to four time points (pre-sensitization, 2, 6 and 24 weeks).

The library was built by means of RACE. For sequencing, a NextSeq 500 was employed. During library preparation, unique molecular identifiers were attached to individual cDNA molecules so that TCRs could be counted quantitatively and reproducibly. For every blood RNA sample, sequencing covered both the TCR alpha and TCR beta chains. From the authors' description of their analysis: Samples had a median of about 96,000 TCRs, with a range from about 23,224 to 750,000. The Decombinator software suite was used to annotate the V, J and CDR3 of the TCR reads. For the PS versus PT1 abundance plots, all samples were subsampled to the same number of TCRs (28,000). Expanded TCRs were defined as absent before sensitization and observed at least eight times at the 2-week time point. TCRdb reworked the public reads: Q25 trimming with fastp, MiXCR clone assembly, productive beta chains retained. Duplicate CDR3 protein sequences are folded into a single record with the most common DNA and genes. The V and J calls were not made by the authors but by TCRdb's processing. Counted in this sample were roughly 180,000 distinct CDR3 sequences; around 24% of them appeared once. The top ten constitute under 7% of the sample.

The CDR3 runs 15 amino acids, cysteine and phenylalanine included. The DNA shown is the 45-base CDR3, in frame from base 1. The germline V gene (reference sequence) specifies SGHKS as CDR1 and YYEKEE as CDR2. Here is what the overall study found, with its caveats: DPC sensitization did not change how many TCRs were above 1 in 1000 frequency, and no evidence was found of alterations in global repertoire structure. After repeated subsampling, changes were observed in the strength of the expansion versus patch-test correlation and in the threshold at which the correlation became significant. The number of PT1 expanded TCRs positively correlated with patch test score, significant at thresholds 8, 16 and 32 but not 4. Significantly more large CDR3 similarity clusters were formed by expanded TCRs than by pre-sensitization or healthy control sets, consistent with antigen-driven responses. All patients had alopecia, a presumed autoimmune disease, so their immune response might differ from that of healthy individuals.

With regard to this clonotype: The specificity of this receptor is unknown. A much larger clone lies one base from this, so it may be a read error.

Interpreted using the paper, the time point label stands for: patch test 1, 2 weeks after DPC sensitization. The intended sense of this specimen's treatment or condition label: therapeutic diphenylcyclopropenone sensitization with weekly scalp DPC. Blood at each patch-test visit was drawn before the patch test was applied. To be eligible, patients had to be aged 18 to 70, diagnosed with alopecia and judged suitable for DPC therapy, while pregnant patients were excluded. Total RNA was isolated from unfractionated whole blood collected in Tempus Blood RNA tubes. The sequence came from a woman aged 45-65 years with alopecia areata. Some clones in this sample may be carry-over from other donors' samples. The material sequenced was whole blood, taken in connection with sensitization to the hapten diphenylcyclopropenone (DPC). The chain uses TRBV5-5 and TRBJ2-6; D gene: possibly TRBD1, on 5 matching bases. The CDR3 region reads CASRLDLSGANVPTF. The bases are TGTGCCAGCAGGTTGGACCTTTCTGGGGCCAACGTCCCGACTTTC.